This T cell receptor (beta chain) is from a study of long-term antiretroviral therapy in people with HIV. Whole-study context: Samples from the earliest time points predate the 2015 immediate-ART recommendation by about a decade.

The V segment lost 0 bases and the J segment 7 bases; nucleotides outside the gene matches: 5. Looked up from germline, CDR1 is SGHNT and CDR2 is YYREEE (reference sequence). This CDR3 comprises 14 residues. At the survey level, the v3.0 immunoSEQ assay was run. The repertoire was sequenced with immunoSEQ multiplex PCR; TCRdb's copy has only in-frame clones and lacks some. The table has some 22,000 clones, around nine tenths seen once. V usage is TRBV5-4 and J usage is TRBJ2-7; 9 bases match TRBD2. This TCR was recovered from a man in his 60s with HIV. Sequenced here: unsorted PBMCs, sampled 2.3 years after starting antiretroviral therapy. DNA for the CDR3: TGTGCCAGCAGCTTGGGCCCGACTAGCGGAGAGCAGTACTTC. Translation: CASSLGPTSGEQYF.